A single sample is the source of the 30 T cell receptor beta chains below, sequenced in a study of blood T cell repertoires in COVID-19. Generated by immunoSEQ multiplex PCR, the TCRdb table keeps only in-frame clones and is missing some. Here the sample spans roughly 150,000 clones, around 90% being singletons. Sequenced: peripheral blood. Receptor source: a human donor in a cohort sampled during active COVID-19.

This clone was counted once. The chain recombines TRBV7-9 with TRBJ1-4; no firm D call. The CDR3 contains 15 residues. CDR1 and CDR2 (germline): SEHNR, FQNEAQ (reference sequence). V lost 5 bases and J 0 bases, leaving 10 bases between the germline ends. CDR3 in amino acids: CASSTEGATNEKLFF. CDR3 sequence (DNA): TGTGCCAGCAGCACCGAGGGTGCAACTAATGAAAAACTGTTTTTT. Complete variable domain (other parts from reference TRBV7-9 and TRBJ1-4): DTGVSQNPRHKITKRGQNVTFRCDPISEHNRLYWYRQTLGQGPEFLTYFQNEAQLEKSRLLSDRFSAERPKGSFSTLEIQRTEQGDSAMYLCASSTEGATNEKLFFGSGTQLSVL.

This clone was seen only a few times. The chain is built from TRBV4-2 and TRBJ2-3; maybe TRBD1 (6 bases). The V gene lost 1 base and the J gene lost 11 bases, with 16 bases spanning the gap. The germline gives CDR1 LGHNA, CDR2 YNFKEQ. The CDR3 sequence is 14 residues long. The CDR3, as DNA: TGTGCCAGCAGCCAAGGGCTAGAAAAGGACAGGCAGTATTTT. The encoded protein is CASSQGLEKDRQYF.

The chain recombines TRBV5-1 with TRBJ2-2; tentatively, D is TRBD1 (6 bases). V lost 4 bases, J lost 6 bases, and 13 bases lay in between. This CDR3 region has 14 residues. Germline V CDR1 and CDR2: SGHRS, YFSETQ. The CDR3 DNA sequence: TGCGCCAGCAGCGAGGGGACATATCCCGGGGAGCTGTTTTTT. Translating it yields CASSEGTYPGELFF.

The V gene is TRBV5-5, the J gene TRBJ2-2; TRBD2 aligns across 12 bases. The germline V gene has CDR1 SGHKS and CDR2 YYEKEE (reference sequence). The trim removed 4 bases at V and 4 bases at J, leaving 5 bases unmatched. The CDR3 runs to 16 residues. CDR3 sequence: CASSPRLAGVTGELFF. The CDR3 DNA reads as TGTGCCAGCAGCCCCCGACTAGCGGGGGTCACCGGGGAGCTGTTTTTT.

The chain is built from TRBV11-2 and TRBJ1-1; D is unclear. The CDR3 has 13 amino acids. V lost 0 bases and J lost 7, with 9 bases in between. In germline, CDR1 is SGHAT, CDR2 FQNNGV. In DNA form, the CDR3 reads TGTGCCAGCAGCTTAGATTTTTCATTTGAAGCTTTCTTT. As protein: CASSLDFSFEAFF.

The chain recombines TRBV27 with TRBJ2-3; perhaps TRBD2 as D (5 bases). This CDR3 comprises 18 residues. Trimming shortened V by 1 base and J by 0 bases, and 17 bases separated the two germline ends. From germline, CDR1 is MNHEY and CDR2 SMNVEV (reference sequence). The CDR3 here is CASSLYQQVASSTDTQYF. The DNA of the CDR3 is TGTGCCAGCAGTTTATACCAGCAGGTAGCGTCTAGCACAGATACGCAGTATTTT.

This clone was observed a single time. This rearrangement joins TRBV12-2 to TRBJ1-5. TRBV12-2 is recorded as a pseudogene. The CDR3 has 17 residues. CDR3 DNA sequence: TGTGCAAGTCGCTTAAAGGAGGGTAACTCCAGCAATCAGCCCCAGCATTTT. As protein: CASRLKEGNSSNQPQHF.

This clone has more than one count but fewer than ten. Other DNA sequences in the same sample also yield this CDR3. This rearrangement joins TRBV9 to TRBJ2-7; 7 nucleotides match TRBD2. V shed 7 bases and J 2 bases; nucleotides not matched to a gene: 6. The CDR3 extends over 13 amino acids. Germline V CDR1 and CDR2: SGDLS, YYNGEE. CDR3 loop: CASSPRGTYEQYF. As DNA, the CDR3 is TGTGCCAGCTCTCCGCGGGGGACCTACGAGCAGTACTTC.

The chain employs TRBV19 and TRBJ1-1; D remains unclear. Germline loops: CDR1 LNHDA, CDR2 SQIVND (reference sequence). V shed 6 bases and J shed 11 bases, with 10 bases lying between them. The CDR3 totals 10 residues. In nucleotides, the CDR3 is TGTGCCAGTAGGGCCGCAGGTGCTTTCTTT. It codes for CASRAAGAFF.

J is TRBJ2-3 and V is TRBV7-2; possibly TRBD1 for D (7 bases). The CDR3 runs to 17 residues. Germline V gene data show CDR1 as SGHTA and CDR2 as FQGNSA. Trimming took off 4 bases at V and 8 bases at J, with 25 bases between the two ends. The CDR3 DNA reads as TGTGCCAGCAGCTCGCCAGGGGGGCGGGGTCAGGGAGCTACGCAGTATTTT. Translation gives CASSSPGGRGQGATQYF.

The V gene is TRBV2, the J gene TRBJ1-1; D may be TRBD1 (5 bases). The CDR3 is 11 residues long. CDR1 and CDR2 from the germline V gene are SNHLY and FYNNEI. With 1 base removed from V and 9 bases from J, the gap between germline ends came to 6 bases. The DNA for the CDR3 is TGTGCCAGCAGTGAAGACAGGAAAGCTTTCTTT. This encodes CASSEDRKAFF.

The V call is TRBV2, the J call TRBJ1-1, with D hard to call. V was shortened by 2 bases and J by 2 bases, with 6 bases between the two germline ends. Germline values: CDR1 SNHLY, CDR2 FYNNEI. The CDR3 totals 13 residues. CDR3 sequence: CASSERRNTEAFF. As DNA, the CDR3 is TGTGCCAGCAGTGAAAGGAGAAACACTGAAGCTTTCTTT.

The rearrangement links TRBV10-3 to TRBJ1-2; 8 bases match TRBD1. Germline CDR1 and CDR2: ENHRY and SYGVKD. J lost 6 bases, V lost 0 bases, and 0 bases had no gene match. This CDR3 is 13 amino acids long. The CDR3 sequence: CAISESTGDGYTF. In DNA, the CDR3 is TGTGCCATCAGTGAGTCGACAGGGGATGGCTACACCTTC.

This clone was counted a few times. The chain is built from TRBV7-2 and TRBJ2-5; TRBD2 might be the D (6 bases). Deletions cut 3 bases from V and 11 bases from J, with 13 bases between. CDR1 and CDR2 (germline): SGHTA, FQGNSA. The CDR3 consists of 12 residues. CDR3 bases: TGTGCCAGCAGCTTGTTAGGAGGGTCTCAGTACTTC. Protein product: CASSLLGGSQYF.

The chain uses TRBV27 and TRBJ1-5, with 7 nucleotides matching TRBD1. Trimming at V came to 0 bases and at J to 0 bases, leaving 2 bases not matched to a gene. The germline gives CDR1 MNHEY, CDR2 SMNVEV (reference sequence). There are 16 residues in the CDR3. The CDR3 coding sequence is TGTGCCAGCAGTTTATCGCCAGGGGGTAGCAATCAGCCCCAGCATTTT. This sequence encodes CASSLSPGGSNQPQHF.

The rearrangement joins TRBV11-2 to TRBJ2-3, with 8 bases matching TRBD2. The V and J ends lost 1 base and 0 bases, in that order; junction bases with no gene match: 3. Germline assignment: CDR1 SGHAT and CDR2 FQNNGV. The CDR3 is 16 residues long. Written as DNA, the CDR3 is TGTGCCAGCAGCTTAGGGACTAGCACCAGCACAGATACGCAGTATTTT. This sequence encodes CASSLGTSTSTDTQYF.

The chain couples TRBV5-4 to TRBJ1-1, with 7 bases matching TRBD1. The germline gives CDR1 SGHNT, CDR2 YYREEE (reference sequence). The CDR3 has 15 amino acids. J lost 8 bases, V lost 0 bases, and 10 bases had no gene match. CDR3 in amino acids: CASSLARTGGREAFF. In DNA form, the CDR3 reads TGTGCCAGCAGCTTGGCTCGGACAGGTGGAAGGGAAGCTTTCTTT.

The chain links TRBV19 to TRBJ1-2; the D is unclear. V lost 7 bases to trimming and J lost 3 bases, with 15 bases between them. The CDR3 is 14 residues long. Per the germline V gene, CDR1 is LNHDA and CDR2 is SQIVND (reference sequence). The chain's CDR3 is CASNEGGLDYGYTF. The CDR3 DNA sequence: TGTGCCAGTAACGAAGGAGGTCTCGACTATGGCTACACCTTC.

This chain links TRBV28 with TRBJ1-5, with 11 positions matching TRBD1. The CDR3 extends over 20 amino acids. CDR1 MDHEN and CDR2 SYDVKM come from the germline V gene. Germline trimming cut 2 bases from V and 4 bases from J; bases unmatched to any gene: 16. CDR3 protein: CASSLPHRTGGYLRNQPQHF. CDR3 DNA sequence: TGTGCCAGCAGTTTACCTCACAGGACAGGGGGCTATCTGAGAAATCAGCCCCAGCATTTT.

The chain couples TRBV6-1 to TRBJ2-7; the D is unclear. Germline CDR1 is MNHNS and CDR2 is SASEGT. V shed 2 bases and J shed 2 bases, with 10 bases lying between them. The CDR3 loop spans 14 amino acids. The CDR3 loop reads CASSEPQAPYEQYF. CDR3 sequence (DNA): TGTGCCAGCAGTGAACCCCAAGCCCCCTACGAGCAGTACTTC.

This clone came up a few times. The chain joins TRBV24-1 to TRBJ2-3; 9 positions agree with TRBD2. CDR3 size: 15 residues. With V trimmed by 5 bases and J by 3 bases, 5 bases remained unmatched. In germline, CDR1 is KGHDR, CDR2 SFDVKD. CDR3 residues: CATSGGGGRTDTQYF. For the CDR3, the DNA is TGTGCCACCAGTGGCGGGGGGGGTCGGACAGATACGCAGTATTTT.

The chain combines TRBV2 with TRBJ2-7; D is ambiguous. This CDR3 has 14 amino acids. V was clipped by 6 bases and J by 5 bases, with 17 bases between them. CDR1 is SNHLY and CDR2 is FYNNEI in the germline V gene. In DNA, the CDR3 is TGTGCCAGCAGCCCTACCCCAAGTAGTCACGAGCAGTACTTC. It codes for CASSPTPSSHEQYF.

The rearrangement uses TRBV2 and TRBJ1-5; D gene ambiguous. The CDR3 is made up of 15 amino acids. Germline CDR1 and CDR2: SNHLY and FYNNEI. V lost 6 bases and J lost 4, with 16 bases in between. This chain's CDR3 is CASRPREGSNQPQHF. The CDR3 coding sequence is TGTGCCAGCAGACCACGTGAGGGATCAAATCAGCCCCAGCATTTT.

V and J are TRBV29-1 and TRBJ2-7, with 11 bases lining up with TRBD2. The germline gives CDR1 SQVTM, CDR2 ANQGSEA. The junction had 7 bases not matched to a gene; V was cut back by 4 bases and J by 2 bases. The CDR3 has 15 residues. CDR3 sequence (DNA): TGCAGCGTTGGGAAGGGGACTAGCGGCCCCTACGAGCAGTACTTC. It codes for CSVGKGTSGPYEQYF.

The chain links TRBV28 to TRBJ2-7; the match to TRBD2 covers 11 bases. Germline trimming cut 2 bases from V and 4 bases from J; bases unmatched to any gene: 4. Germline lookup yields CDR1 MDHEN and CDR2 SYDVKM. There are 15 residues in the CDR3. The CDR3 DNA sequence: TGTGCCAGCAGTTTAAGCCCTAGCGGGAGGTACGAGCAGTACTTC. Its translation: CASSLSPSGRYEQYF.

The chain has TRBV2 and TRBJ1-5; possibly TRBD1 for D (5 bases). V was pared by 2 bases and J by 7 bases, with 12 bases between. Germline lookup yields CDR1 SNHLY and CDR2 FYNNEI. The CDR3 is 14 amino acids. The CDR3 is CASSETAGNQPQHF. In DNA, the CDR3 is TGTGCCAGCAGTGAAACCGCAGGGAACCAGCCCCAGCATTTT.

This sequence joins TRBV19 and TRBJ1-4; D possibly corresponds to TRBD1 (5 bases). The CDR3 length is 13 residues. Per germline, CDR1 LNHDA and CDR2 SQIVND (reference sequence). The ends were cut back, 3 bases at V and 7 bases at J, with 9 bases in the middle. The CDR3, as DNA: TGTGCCAGTAGTATCAGGGTGTTTGAAAAACTGTTTTTT. It specifies CASSIRVFEKLFF.

The gene calls are TRBV6-5 and TRBJ1-2; 11 nucleotides align to TRBD1. V gave up 5 bases and J gave up 3 bases; unmatched junction bases: 5. From germline, CDR1 is MNHEY and CDR2 SVGAGI. This CDR3 region has 15 residues. This chain's CDR3 is CASSPRTGGYYGYTF. In nucleotides, the CDR3 is TGTGCCAGCAGTCCCAGGACAGGGGGCTACTATGGCTACACCTTC.

In this sample, this clone turned up many times. The V and J genes are TRBV27 and TRBJ2-1; 7 nucleotides line up with TRBD2. J was trimmed by 0 bases and V by 5 bases; bases with no gene match: 10. The CDR3 length is 17 residues. Germline V lookup: CDR1 MNHEY, CDR2 SMNVEV (reference sequence). The CDR3 here is CASSMAGRGSSYNEQFF. The CDR3 coding sequence is TGTGCCAGCAGTATGGCGGGGCGGGGGAGCTCCTACAATGAGCAGTTCTTC.

V usage is TRBV10-3 and J usage is TRBJ1-2; tentative D call: TRBD1 (5 bases). Germline V gives CDR1 ENHRY, CDR2 SYGVKD. This CDR3 comprises 14 residues. Trimming took 3 bases from V and 4 from J, leaving 12 bases between them. In DNA, the CDR3 is TGTGCCATCAGTGAACAGGACGTTGGCTATGGCTACACCTTC. This gives the protein CAISEQDVGYGYTF.